This TCR beta chain was sequenced for a study of T cell responses to AZD1222 COVID-19 vaccine. This clone has just one count. Its matching antigen is unknown. Clones were read by immunoSEQ multiplex PCR, and TCRdb kept only the in-frame ones, dropping some. Here the sample spans about 92,000 clones, 85% to 90% being singletons. Regarding the study as a whole: Per reports, nearly half of all spike-specific TCRs target regions that are unmutated in variants.

Trimming took 5 bases from V and 0 from J; bases not matched to a gene: 3. Germline V gene data show CDR1 as MNHEY and CDR2 as SVGEGT. The CDR3 is 16 residues long. The genes are TRBV6-2 or TRBV6-3 and TRBJ2-3, with 12 bases that match TRBD2. The source was peripheral blood, collected on day 0 of AZD1222 vaccination. The TCR was taken from an adult in good health. The CDR3 region is CASSPGLAGSTDTQYF. In DNA form, the CDR3 reads TGTGCCAGCAGTCCCGGACTAGCGGGAAGCACAGATACGCAGTATTTT.